A selection of T cell receptor beta chains follows, all from one sample in a study of a mutant IDH1 vaccine in newly diagnosed glioma. Using immunoSEQ multiplex PCR, the repertoire was profiled, and TCRdb retains in-frame clones only, with some absent. The sample consists of around 50,000 clones, 88% of them appearing once. Antigen specificity for these receptors is unknown. The sequences come from PBMCs, collected from a glioma patient whose treatment included an IDH1 peptide vaccine. Every receptor here comes from a woman between 40 and 50 years old with glioma. Each CDR3 is given with its conserved first and last residue. D genes are given only for firm matches. Not every row has a clone size; where given, it reads once, few, many or a size class.

d_gene	v_gene	abundance	j_gene	CDR3nt	CDR3aa
TRBD1	TRBV2	-	TRBJ1-5	TGTGCCAGCAGGACAGGGGGAGGACGGGGCCAGCCCCAGCATTTT	CASRTGGGRGQPQHF
-	TRBV7-6	-	TRBJ2-2	TGTGCCAGCAGTCATACTTCGCTAGGGAGCGGGGAGCTGTTTTTT	CASSHTSLGSGELFF
-	TRBV2	-	TRBJ1-5	TGTGCCAGCAGTATGAACCTCCCTAGCAATCAGCCCCAGCATTTT	CASSMNLPSNQPQHF
-	TRBV2	once	TRBJ2-1	TGTGCCAGCAGTGGAGACAGGGAGGGGTCCAATGAGCAGTTCTTC	CASSGDREGSNEQFF
TRBD1	TRBV5-1	-	TRBJ1-2	TGCGCCAGCAGCCACAGGGGTTCCGGCGATGGCTACACCTTC	CASSHRGSGDGYTF
-	TRBV9	-	TRBJ2-2	TGTGCCAGCAGCGTCGGTGGGGGCACCGGGGAGCTGTTTTTT	CASSVGGGTGELFF
-	TRBV28	-	TRBJ2-7	TGTGCCAGCAGCTCGATAGCCTACGAGCAGTACTTC	CASSSIAYEQYF
-	TRBV27	-	TRBJ2-1	TGTGCCACACTAGCTTGGGATGAGCAGTTCTTC	CATLAWDEQFF
-	TRBV6-5	-	TRBJ1-1	TGTGCCAGCACCCGGACCCCCGGCCGGAACACTGAAGCTTTCTTT	CASTRTPGRNTEAFF
-	TRBV5-1	-	TRBJ1-3	TGCGCCAGCAGCTTCGACGGTTCCTCTGGAAACACCATATATTTT	CASSFDGSSGNTIYF
TRBD1	TRBV13	-	TRBJ1-1	TGTGCCAGCAGCTTAGTCTGGGACAGGGATGACACTGAAGCTTTCTTT	CASSLVWDRDDTEAFF
TRBD2	TRBV4-1	-	TRBJ2-5	TGCGCCAGCAGCCAAGGTCGGCTAGCGGGAGGAGGGGGAGAGACCCAGTACTTC	CASSQGRLAGGGGETQYF
TRBD2	TRBV5-1	-	TRBJ2-2	TGCGCCAGCAGCTTGAGACTAGCGGGGGGAACCGGGGAGCTGTTTTTT	CASSLRLAGGTGELFF
-	TRBV10-3	-	TRBJ2-2	TGTGCCATCAGCGAGAGACTTCCCCTGGGGTACGGGGAGCTGTTTTTT	CAISERLPLGYGELFF
TRBD1	TRBV5-1	-	TRBJ1-2	TGCGCCAGCAGCACCAGGACAGGAAACTATGGCTACACCTTC	CASSTRTGNYGYTF
-	TRBV6-1	-	TRBJ1-2	TGTGCCAGCAGTGAAGACAGGGCTAACTATGGCTACACCTTC	CASSEDRANYGYTF
TRBD1	TRBV7-8	few	TRBJ1-5	TGTGCCAGCAGCCACGACAGGGGCCAGCCCCAGCATTTT	CASSHDRGQPQHF
TRBD2	TRBV4-1	-	TRBJ2-4	TGCGCCAGCAGCCAGCCGGGGGGAAGGGGCACTCAGTACTTC	CASSQPGGRGTQYF
TRBD1	TRBV5-1	-	TRBJ1-1	TGCGCCAGCAGCTTATCCGGGACAGAGATCACTGAAGCTTTCTTT	CASSLSGTEITEAFF
TRBD1	TRBV7-9	few	TRBJ1-1	TGTGCCAGCAGCTTAGGGGGACAGGGAAGAGCTTTCTTT	CASSLGGQGRAFF
-	TRBV25-1	-	TRBJ1-2	TGTGCCAGCAGTGCAGGGTGGTATGGCTACACCTTC	CASSAGWYGYTF
-	TRBV6-6	-	TRBJ2-3	TGTGCCAGCAGTTACTCAGATACGCAGTATTTT	CASSYSDTQYF
-	TRBV5-1	-	TRBJ2-1	TGCGCCAGCAGCCTTAGCGGTAGAGAGTCTGAGCAGTTCTTC	CASSLSGRESEQFF
-	TRBV6-5	-	TRBJ1-4	TGTGCCAGCAGCCTGGGAGGAGCAAATGAAAAACTGTTTTTT	CASSLGGANEKLFF
-	TRBV7-9	-	TRBJ2-6	TGTGCCAGCAGCCCAGGGCCTACTTCTGGGGCCAACGTCCTGACTTTC	CASSPGPTSGANVLTF
-	TRBV6-1	-	TRBJ1-3	TGTGCCAGCAGGGTGGGGGGAACTGGAAACACCATATATTTT	CASRVGGTGNTIYF
TRBD1	TRBV7-2	-	TRBJ1-4	TGTGCCAGCAGCTCTGGACAGGGTAATGAAAAACTGTTTTTT	CASSSGQGNEKLFF
TRBD2	TRBV6-1	-	TRBJ2-1	TGTGCCAGCGTGAAAAGGACTAGCGGGATTGGCGAGCAGTTCTTC	CASVKRTSGIGEQFF
-	TRBV7-9	once	TRBJ1-2	TGTGCCAGCAGCTTGGGACACCCGGGGGGCTATGGCTACACCTTC	CASSLGHPGGYGYTF
TRBD2	TRBV18	-	TRBJ2-7	TGTGCCAGCTCACGGAATTGGAGGGCGGGAGCCTACGAGCAGTACTTC	CASSRNWRAGAYEQYF
-	TRBV2	-	TRBJ2-1	TGTGCCAGCAGTGAGTGGGAGTCGGGCAATGAGCAGTTCTTC	CASSEWESGNEQFF
-	TRBV30	-	TRBJ2-5	TGTGCCTTCCAACCGCCCAGCCCGAACAAGGGGATTCAAGAGACCCAGTACTTC	CAFQPPSPNKGIQETQYF
TRBD2	TRBV2	-	TRBJ2-2	TGTGCCAGCTTTAGCGGGAGGAACACCGGGGAGCTGTTTTTT	CASFSGRNTGELFF
TRBD2	TRBV10-3	-	TRBJ2-1	TGTGCCATCAGACCGGGACTAGCGGAAACCAATGAGCAGTTCTTC	CAIRPGLAETNEQFF
-	TRBV14	few	TRBJ1-4	TGTGCCAGCAGCCAATATGGGGGGTCGGCTAATGAAAAACTGTTTTTT	CASSQYGGSANEKLFF
-	TRBV9	-	TRBJ1-5	TGTGCCAGCAGTGCCGGAGACGTAAGGAATCAGCCCCAGCATTTT	CASSAGDVRNQPQHF
TRBD1	TRBV27	-	TRBJ2-7	TGTGCCAGCAGTTCAGCCGGGACAGGGGGCGAGCAGTACTTC	CASSSAGTGGEQYF
-	TRBV7-9	-	TRBJ2-5	TGTGCCAGCAGCTTAGTTCTCCAGGACCCGGGGACCCAGTACTTC	CASSLVLQDPGTQYF
TRBD1	TRBV29-1	-	TRBJ2-4	TGCAGCGTGGGACAGGGCGGTTTAAACATTCAGTACTTC	CSVGQGGLNIQYF
TRBD2	TRBV6-6	-	TRBJ2-7	TGTGCCAGCATAAAGGATAGGGCGGGAGACTACGAGCAGTACTTC	CASIKDRAGDYEQYF